A selection of T cell receptor beta chains follows, all from one sample in a study of blood T cell repertoires in COVID-19. The protocol was immunoSEQ multiplex PCR, while the TCRdb copy is restricted to in-frame clones and leaves out a portion. The repertoire has fewer than 200,000 clones, 80% to 90% of them found once; the top ten carry more than 5.5%. Sequenced sample: PBMCs or T cells enriched from blood (not recorded which). These receptors came from a man between 45 and 60 years old who had recovered from COVID-19. CDR3s include the opening cysteine and the closing phenylalanine or tryptophan. Fields, in order: CDR3 protein, CDR3 DNA, V gene, D gene, J gene, clone size. The D gene is left open where the match is weak. Not every row has a clone size; where given, it reads once, few, many or a size class.

CASSTRGGADNEQFF	TGTGCCAGTAGTACAAGAGGCGGGGCCGACAATGAGCAGTTCTTC	TRBV19	-	TRBJ2-1	once
CASSPGVVQPQHF	TGTGCCAGCAGCCCAGGGGTAGTTCAGCCCCAGCATTTT	TRBV7-8	-	TRBJ1-5	-
CASSRSGTGLNEQFF	TGCGCCAGCAGCAGGTCCGGGACAGGGTTAAATGAGCAGTTCTTC	TRBV5-1	TRBD1	TRBJ2-1	-
CASTSWDRGVQPQHF	TGTGCCAGTACCTCATGGGACAGGGGTGTTCAGCCCCAGCATTTT	TRBV19	TRBD1	TRBJ1-5	-
CASSRGQGTATNEKLFF	TGTGCCAGCAGCCGAGGACAGGGGACTGCAACTAATGAAAAACTGTTTTTT	TRBV3-1/TRBV3-2	TRBD1	TRBJ1-4	once
CASSPPGQQETQYF	TGTGCCAGCTCACCACCGGGCCAGCAAGAGACCCAGTACTTC	TRBV18	-	TRBJ2-5	-
CASSAMGQGRNEQYF	TGTGCCAGCAGCGCTATGGGACAGGGTAGGAACGAGCAGTACTTC	TRBV7-9	TRBD1	TRBJ2-7	-
CASRTTGFYNSPLHF	TGTGCCAGCAGAACTACAGGGTTCTATAATTCACCCCTCCACTTT	TRBV3-1/TRBV3-2	-	TRBJ1-6	-
CASSLEGQGLETQYF	TGCGCCAGCAGCTTGGAGGGACAGGGCCTAGAGACCCAGTACTTC	TRBV5-1	TRBD1	TRBJ2-5	few
CATSRDRTFNGEAFF	TGTGCCACCAGCAGAGATCGGACTTTTAACGGTGAAGCTTTCTTT	TRBV15	-	TRBJ1-1	-
CASSLVGDLDTGELFF	TGTGCCAGCAGCTTGGTAGGGGATCTAGACACCGGGGAGCTGTTTTTT	TRBV5-8	-	TRBJ2-2	-
CASRGYTGELFF	TGTGCCAGCCGGGGATACACCGGGGAGCTGTTTTTT	TRBV11-3	-	TRBJ2-2	-
CASGQGRSGNTIYF	TGTGCCAGCGGCCAGGGCCGCTCTGGAAACACCATATATTTT	TRBV18	-	TRBJ1-3	-
CASSQVSGTGNTGELFF	TGCGCCAGCAGCCAAGTTTCCGGGACTGGAAACACCGGGGAGCTGTTTTTT	TRBV4-1	-	TRBJ2-2	-
CASSPLRGGNEKLFF	TGTGCCAGCAGCCCCCTCAGAGGGGGTAATGAAAAACTGTTTTTT	TRBV3-1/TRBV3-2	-	TRBJ1-4	few
CASSPASGTVLLYEQYF	TGTGCCAGCAGCCCAGCCTCCGGGACAGTCCTGCTCTACGAGCAGTACTTC	TRBV3-1/TRBV3-2	TRBD1	TRBJ2-7	-
CASSESKSHVGWGARPNTEAFF	TGCGCCAGCAGTGAGTCGAAGAGTCACGTGGGATGGGGCGCCAGACCGAACACTGAAGCTTTCTTT	TRBV10-1	-	TRBJ1-1	-
CASSQSHGLAGPERTDTQYF	TGCGCCAGCAGTCAAAGCCATGGACTAGCGGGGCCAGAAAGGACAGATACGCAGTATTTT	TRBV23-1	TRBD2	TRBJ2-3	once
CASSSSRQGYNEQFF	TGTGCCAGCAGCTCATCTAGACAGGGGTATAATGAGCAGTTCTTC	TRBV7-7	TRBD1	TRBJ2-1	-
CASSFSGGVNNEQFF	TGTGCCAGCAGCTTTAGCGGGGGGGTCAACAATGAGCAGTTCTTC	TRBV7-2	TRBD2	TRBJ2-1	-
CASSSSGQRPQPQHF	TGTGCCAGCAGCTCCTCGGGACAGAGGCCTCAGCCCCAGCATTTT	TRBV5-6	TRBD1	TRBJ1-5	once
CASSLGTADQETQYF	TGTGCCAGCAGCTTAGGGACAGCTGACCAAGAGACCCAGTACTTC	TRBV7-9	-	TRBJ2-5	-
CSVGQGAETQYF	TGCAGCGTTGGGCAGGGGGCAGAGACCCAGTACTTC	TRBV29-1	TRBD1	TRBJ2-5	-
CASSVRGRSNQPQHF	TGTGCCAGCAGTGTTCGGGGGAGAAGCAATCAGCCCCAGCATTTT	TRBV2	-	TRBJ1-5	-
CASSPGRGSAFF	TGTGCCAGCAGTCCGGGGCGGGGGTCTGCTTTCTTT	TRBV2	-	TRBJ1-1	-
CASSQGSRAYNEQFF	TGTGCCAGCAGCCAGGGGAGCAGAGCTTACAATGAGCAGTTCTTC	TRBV3-1/TRBV3-2	-	TRBJ2-1	-
CASSPLGQGAREQYF	TGTGCCAGCAGCCCCCTTGGACAGGGGGCGCGGGAGCAGTACTTC	TRBV7-6	TRBD1	TRBJ2-7	-
CASCRGGADEKLFF	TGCGCCAGCTGCCGGGGGGGCGCGGATGAAAAACTGTTTTTT	TRBV5-1	-	TRBJ1-4	-
CASSDFGGGFYGYTF	TGTGCCAGCAGTGATTTTGGAGGGGGCTTCTATGGCTACACCTTC	TRBV6-1	TRBD1	TRBJ1-2	-
CAWSRQGVRQETQYF	TGTGCCTGGAGTCGACAGGGAGTTCGTCAAGAGACCCAGTACTTC	TRBV30	TRBD1	TRBJ2-5	-
CASSLVLAGTEAFF	TGTGCCAGCAGCTTAGTCTTAGCGGGCACTGAAGCTTTCTTT	TRBV7-8	-	TRBJ1-1	-
CASNEQGIDYGYTF	TGTGCCAGCAACGAACAGGGCATTGACTATGGCTACACCTTC	TRBV28	-	TRBJ1-2	-
CASSLGLAGVEQYF	TGTGCCAGCAGCCTAGGACTAGCGGGGGTCGAGCAGTACTTC	TRBV3-1/TRBV3-2	TRBD2	TRBJ2-7	-
CASSQRVDEKLFF	TGTGCCAGCAGCCAGCGTGTTGATGAAAAACTGTTTTTT	TRBV14	-	TRBJ1-4	-
CASSLTWTSGLNQETQYF	TGTGCCAGCAGCTTGACTTGGACTAGCGGATTAAACCAAGAGACCCAGTACTTC	TRBV5-5	TRBD2	TRBJ2-5	-
CASSLEGGGSETQYF	TGTGCCAGCAGCTTGGAGGGCGGGGGGTCAGAGACCCAGTACTTC	TRBV5-4	TRBD2	TRBJ2-5	-
CAWRAGTNEKLFF	TGTGCCTGGCGGGCAGGGACTAATGAAAAACTGTTTTTT	TRBV30	-	TRBJ1-4	-